The 25 T cell receptor beta chains given below trace back to one sample, sequenced in a study of circulating tumor DNA in untreated peripheral T-cell lymphoma. The method was immunoSEQ multiplex PCR; TCRdb's version includes in-frame clones alone and lacks a portion of them. The table has around 6,300 clones, roughly 60% seen once. The sample was tumor tissue. The receptors stem from a human donor with peripheral T-cell lymphoma.

CDR3 sequence (DNA): TGTGCCAGCAGCATCGCTGGGGCAGGGACCTACGAGCAGTACTTC. This codes for CASSIAGAGTYEQYF. The rearrangement uses TRBV11-3 and TRBJ2-7; TRBD1 is a possible D gene (5 bases). The length of the CDR3 is 15 residues. V was cut by 5 bases and J by 2 bases, with 16 bases left in between. Germline values: CDR1 SGHNT, CDR2 YENEEA.

A few counts support this clone. This sequence joins TRBV6-7 and TRBJ1-1; unclear D gene. TRBV6-7 qualifies as an ORF whose function is uncertain. V was shortened by 0 bases and J by 2 bases, with 13 bases between the two germline ends. The CDR3 has 16 amino acids. This CDR3 reads CASSYSAPRDNTEAFF. CDR3 sequence (DNA): TGTGCCAGCAGTTACTCCGCGCCCCGAGATAACACTGAAGCTTTCTTT.

The CDR3 loop is CSVEPPGRDGYTF. The CDR3 DNA reads TGCAGCGTTGAACCCCCGGGAAGGGATGGCTACACCTTC. The rearrangement links TRBV29-1 to TRBJ1-2; D is undetermined. Deletions cut 2 bases from V and 6 bases from J, with 13 bases between. The CDR3 has 13 residues. The germline CDR1 and CDR2 sequences are SQVTM and ANQGSEA.

The J gene is TRBJ1-2, the V gene TRBV19, with TRBD1 as a possible D gene (5 bases). Germline CDR1 LNHDA, CDR2 SQIVND (reference sequence). V dropped 5 bases and J dropped 4 bases, with 17 bases sitting between them. The CDR3 length is 15 residues. As DNA, the CDR3 is TGTGCCAGTAGTCTACCCCTCGCCAGGGTCTATGGCTACACCTTC. Translated, it gives CASSLPLARVYGYTF.

This chain joins TRBV6-8 and TRBJ2-7; 9 bases agree with TRBD2. In germline, CDR1 is MNHGY, CDR2 SAAAGT. The CDR3 consists of 14 residues. V was pared by 2 bases and J by 13 bases, with 12 bases of the junction left unmatched. As DNA, the CDR3 is TGTGCCAGCAGTTACGTAGCGGGAGCTCGTGAACAATACTTC. It yields the protein CASSYVAGAREQYF.

The V gene is TRBV30, the J gene TRBJ1-4, with D maybe TRBD1 (6 bases). Germline V lookup: CDR1 GTSNPN, CDR2 SVGIG (reference sequence). CDR3 size: 15 residues. V was pared by 0 bases and J by 1 base, with 9 bases between. The CDR3 loop is CAWSVQQGTNEKLFF. CDR3 sequence (DNA): TGTGCCTGGAGTGTACAACAGGGAACTAATGAAAAACTGTTTTTT.

The chain employs TRBV6-8 and TRBJ2-2; D remains unclear. The V gene's germline CDR1 is MNHGY and CDR2 SAAAGT. The germline V and J ends were trimmed by 5 bases and 0 bases, with 10 bases remaining between them. The CDR3 contains 15 residues. The DNA for the CDR3 is TGTGCCAGCAGTAAATACTGGGCGAACACCGGGGAGCTGTTTTTT. Residues: CASSKYWANTGELFF.

The chain is built from TRBV6-8 and TRBJ2-5; the D is unclear. With 5 bases removed from V and 1 base from J, the gap between germline ends came to 8 bases. The CDR3 is 13 residues long. The germline CDR1 and CDR2 sequences are MNHGY and SAAAGT. CDR3 nucleotides: TGTGCCAGCAGTGGCTGGATCCAAGAGACCCAGTACTTC. This translates into CASSGWIQETQYF.

This clone was counted only a few times. V gene TRBV15 combines with J gene TRBJ1-1; 9 bases map to TRBD1. This CDR3 comprises 14 residues. V lost 2 bases, J lost 6 bases, and 4 bases stayed unmatched. Germline V gene sequence: CDR1 LNHNV, CDR2 YYDKDF (reference sequence). The CDR3 nucleotides read TGTGCCACCAGCAGAACCGGGACAGGGTCTGAAGCTTTCTTT. Translating gives CATSRTGTGSEAFF.

This clone was detected a few times. This chain joins TRBV18 and TRBJ1-1; D ambiguous. This CDR3 is 14 amino acids long. V dropped 9 bases and J dropped 1 base, with 15 bases sitting between them. Per the germline V gene, CDR1 is KGHSH and CDR2 is LQKENI. The DNA of the CDR3 is TGTGCCAGTTCTATGACGGCAGGGAACACTGAAGCTTTCTTT. Amino acid sequence: CASSMTAGNTEAFF.

The rearrangement uses TRBV19 and TRBJ2-7; 10 nucleotides align to TRBD1. Germline V gives CDR1 LNHDA, CDR2 SQIVND (reference sequence). The CDR3 has 13 amino acids. Unmatched junction bases numbered 3, after V lost 5 bases and J lost 5 bases. CDR3 protein: CASSPGTGDEQYF. CDR3 sequence (DNA): TGTGCCAGTAGTCCCGGGACAGGGGACGAGCAGTACTTC. The complete variable domain, with remaining parts taken from reference TRBV19 and TRBJ2-7, reads DGGITQSPKYLFRKEGQNVTLSCEQNLNHDAMYWYRQDPGQGLRLIYYSQIVNDFQKGDIAEGYSVSREKKESFPLTVTSAQKNPTAFYLCASSPGTGDEQYFGPGTRLTVT.

Only a few counts were recorded for this clone. The rearrangement links TRBV30 to TRBJ1-4; TRBD1 is a possible D gene (5 bases). V was cut by 8 bases and J by 8 bases, with 18 bases left in between. This CDR3 region has 13 residues. CDR1 is GTSNPN and CDR2 is SVGIG in the germline V gene (reference sequence). The CDR3 nucleotides are TGTGCCGCCGCTCTTGGGGGTATCGAAAAACTGTTTTTT. Its translation is CAAALGGIEKLFF.

The chain recombines TRBV6-8 with TRBJ1-5; D ambiguous. The V end lost 5 bases, the J end lost 3 bases, and 8 bases lay between the germline ends. Germline V lookup: CDR1 MNHGY, CDR2 SAAAGT. The CDR3 is 13 amino acids. The CDR3 loop is CASSKIFNQPQHF. CDR3 in DNA: TGTGCCAGCAGTAAGATATTCAATCAGCCCCAGCATTTT.

This clone was counted only a few times. The rearrangement uses TRBV18 and TRBJ2-5, with TRBD1 matching over 8 bases. V was clipped by 1 base and J by 5 bases; unmatched bases: 6. The germline CDR1 and CDR2 sequences are KGHSH and LQKENI. The CDR3 sequence is 15 residues long. The CDR3 nucleotides read TGTGCCAGCTCACCACAAGGCAGGGGGCAGGAGACCCAGTACTTC. Translated: CASSPQGRGQETQYF.

The chain recombines TRBV19 with TRBJ2-5; D perhaps matches TRBD1 (5 bases). The CDR3 length is 13 residues. Per the germline V gene, CDR1 is LNHDA and CDR2 is SQIVND (reference sequence). The V end was cut by 5 bases, the J end by 4 bases, with 11 bases between. CDR3 DNA: TGTGCCAGTAGTGGCAGGGTCAGAGAGACCCAGTACTTC. Residues: CASSGRVRETQYF.

The V and J genes are TRBV30 and TRBJ1-4; no reliable D call. Trimming took 4 bases from V and 0 from J, leaving 6 bases between them. The CDR3 sequence is 13 residues long. Per germline, CDR1 GTSNPN and CDR2 SVGIG (reference sequence). The CDR3 DNA sequence: TGTGCCTGGACCTATGCAACTAATGAAAAACTGTTTTTT. Its translation is CAWTYATNEKLFF. Full variable domain (remainder filled in from reference TRBV30 and TRBJ1-4): SQTIHQWPATLVQPVGSPLSLECTVEGTSNPNLYWYRQAAGRGLQLLFYSVGIGQISSEVPQNLSASRPQDRQFILSSKKLLLSDSGFYLCAWTYATNEKLFFGSGTQLSVL.

This chain links TRBV28 with TRBJ2-3; TRBD2 matches at 7 bases. After removal of 1 base from V and 6 bases from J, the junction contained 7 bases not matched to a gene. Germline CDR1 is MDHEN and CDR2 is SYDVKM. This CDR3 contains 15 residues. CDR3 amino acids: CASSLSQPGGDTQYF. CDR3 bases: TGTGCCAGCAGTTTATCACAGCCCGGGGGGGATACGCAGTATTTT. The full variable domain, with the rest looked up from reference TRBV28 and TRBJ2-3, is DVKVTQSSRYLVKRTGEKVFLECVQDMDHENMFWYRQDPGLGLRLIYFSYDVKMKEKGDIPEGYSVSREKKERFSLILESASTNQTSMYLCASSLSQPGGDTQYFGPGTRLTVL.

This chain links TRBV6-4 with TRBJ2-2; D perhaps matches TRBD2 (5 bases). The germline V gene has CDR1 MRHNA and CDR2 SNTAGT. Trimming shortened V by 6 bases and J by 5 bases, and 10 bases separated the two germline ends. The CDR3 spans 13 residues. In DNA, the CDR3 is TGTGCCAGCAGAGAACGGGGAACCGGGGAGCTGTTTTTT. Residues: CASRERGTGELFF.

This clone was recorded only once. The genes are TRBV11-3 and TRBJ1-1; D remains ambiguous. Trimming pared 2 bases from V and 1 base from J, leaving 8 bases between. From germline, CDR1 is SGHNT and CDR2 YENEEA. CDR3 length: 14 amino acids. CDR3 protein: CASSLSVGNTEAFF. The CDR3 DNA is TGTGCCAGCAGCTTAAGTGTGGGGAACACTGAAGCTTTCTTT.

The chain combines TRBV6-8 with TRBJ2-3; no clear D. CDR1 and CDR2 from the germline V gene are MNHGY and SAAAGT. This CDR3 has 17 amino acids. V lost 1 base and J 0 bases, leaving 14 bases between the germline ends. The CDR3 sequence is CASSYLAPSRSTDTQYF. CDR3 DNA: TGTGCCAGCAGTTACTTGGCCCCGTCGAGGAGCACAGATACGCAGTATTTT.

There are a few counts of this clone. The chain has TRBV9 and TRBJ1-2; possible D gene TRBD1, 6 bases. CDR3 size: 14 residues. The V gene lost 8 bases and the J gene lost 0 bases, with 14 bases spanning the gap. Germline lookup yields CDR1 SGDLS and CDR2 YYNGEE. CDR3 loop: CARGNREANYGYTF. The CDR3 DNA sequence: TGTGCCAGAGGAAACAGGGAAGCTAACTATGGCTACACCTTC. Full variable domain (rest looked up from reference TRBV9 and TRBJ1-2): DSGVTQTPKHLITATGQRVTLRCSPRSGDLSVYWYQQSLDQGLQFLIQYYNGEERAKGNILERFSAQQFPDLHSELNLSSLELGDSALYFCARGNREANYGYTFGSGTRLTVV.

The genes are TRBV11-3 and TRBJ1-4, with D possibly matching TRBD1 (6 bases). The CDR3 sequence is 15 residues long. With 3 bases removed from V and 8 bases from J, the gap between germline ends came to 16 bases. Looked up from germline, CDR1 is SGHNT and CDR2 is YENEEA. Here the CDR3 DNA reads TGTGCCAGCAGCTTGGCTGCAAACAGGGCAGAAAAACTGTTTTTT. It encodes CASSLAANRAEKLFF.

This clone was observed a single time. J is TRBJ1-5 and V is TRBV6-8; 10 bases match TRBD1. Looked up from germline, CDR1 is MNHGY and CDR2 is SAAAGT. The CDR3 runs 16 residues. The ends lost 4 bases at V and 5 bases at J; junction bases unmatched: 8. CDR3 loop: CASSLLGDRGDQPQHF. Written as DNA, the CDR3 is TGTGCCAGCAGTTTACTCGGGGACAGGGGCGATCAGCCCCAGCATTTT.

The chain uses TRBV6-8 and TRBJ1-5, with 7 positions matching TRBD1. Trimming at V came to 5 bases and at J to 3 bases, leaving 7 bases not matched to a gene. This CDR3 spans 15 amino acids. Germline CDR1 is MNHGY and CDR2 is SAAAGT. CDR3 sequence (DNA): TGTGCCAGCAGTACACACAGGGGTAACAATCAGCCCCAGCATTTT. Its translation: CASSTHRGNNQPQHF.

The chain combines TRBV25-1 with TRBJ2-2, with D possibly TRBD2 on 5 matching bases. Germline values: CDR1 MGHDK, CDR2 SYGVNS. V shed 4 bases and J shed 3 bases, with 12 bases lying between them. This CDR3 is 15 amino acids long. The DNA of the CDR3 is TGTGCCAGCAGTGCCATGGGAGCCTACACCGGGGAGCTGTTTTTT. The encoded protein is CASSAMGAYTGELFF.